Following are 22 T cell receptor beta chains from one sample sequenced in a study of PD-L1 blockade in urothelial cancer. Profiling relied on immunoSEQ multiplex PCR, and the TCRdb table lists in-frame clones only, not all of them. The repertoire holds tens of thousands of clones, with roughly 86% as singletons. The specimen was PBMCs, collected around atezolizumab (anti-PD-L1) treatment. The receptors originated from a man aged 55 to 70 with urothelial cancer.

The chain carries TRBV28 and TRBJ2-7, with D perhaps matching TRBD2 (6 bases). The germline CDR1 and CDR2 sequences are MDHEN and SYDVKM. The V gene lost 5 bases and the J gene lost 2 bases, with 16 bases spanning the gap. This CDR3 region has 15 residues. For the CDR3, the DNA is TGTGCCAGCAGTACCGGGAGTGTCCGTCCCTACGAGCAGTACTTC. It translates to CASSTGSVRPYEQYF.

This clone was counted a single time. The chain is built from TRBV27 and TRBJ2-3; 7 bases line up with TRBD1. The V gene end was trimmed by 5 bases and the J gene end by 2 bases; junction bases not matched to a gene: 4. The CDR3 length is 14 residues. CDR1 and CDR2 from the germline V gene are MNHEY and SMNVEV (reference sequence). CDR3 sequence (DNA): TGTGCCAGCAGTCCCGGGACAGTCACAGATACGCAGTATTTT. Amino acids: CASSPGTVTDTQYF.

CDR3 sequence (DNA): TGTGCTAGTGGTTGGACTAGCGCAGATACGCAGTATTTT. Amino acid sequence: CASGWTSADTQYF. The chain has TRBV12-5 and TRBJ2-3, with 9 bases matching TRBD2. V lost 4 bases, J lost 4 bases, and 0 bases stayed unmatched. Germline V gene sequence: CDR1 LGHNT, CDR2 FRNRAP. This CDR3 is 13 amino acids long.

The chain is built from TRBV27 and TRBJ2-2, with D possibly matching TRBD2 (7 bases). The CDR3 sequence is 15 residues long. Germline CDR1 reads MNHEY; CDR2 reads SMNVEV (reference sequence). V gave up 6 bases and J gave up 2 bases, with 13 bases separating them. The CDR3 bases are TGTGCCAGCAGCATAGGGGGGGGCAACACCGGGGAGCTGTTTTTT. It specifies CASSIGGGNTGELFF.

V gene TRBV15 combines with J gene TRBJ2-3, with D perhaps TRBD2 (7 bases). The CDR3 loop spans 15 amino acids. The V and J ends lost 5 bases and 4 bases respectively, with 16 bases between them. Germline lookup yields CDR1 LNHNV and CDR2 YYDKDF (reference sequence). The CDR3 coding sequence is TGTGCCACCAGCCGGGGGCAGGGAGGGGCAGATACGCAGTATTTT. This translates into CATSRGQGGADTQYF.

V is TRBV28 and J is TRBJ2-5; TRBD1 matches 8 bases. The CDR3 runs 14 residues. The germline V gene encodes CDR1 MDHEN and CDR2 SYDVKM. Trimming took 2 bases from V and 1 from J; bases not matched to a gene: 0. CDR3 loop: CASSLTGGQETQYF. The CDR3 DNA sequence: TGTGCCAGCAGTTTAACAGGGGGCCAAGAGACCCAGTACTTC.

This rearrangement joins TRBV29-1 to TRBJ2-2, with TRBD2 identical over 8 bases. V trimming: 7 bases; J trimming: 1 base; junction bases outside the gene matches: 5. The CDR3 contains 14 residues. The V gene's germline CDR1 is SQVTM and CDR2 ANQGSEA. The CDR3 nucleotides are TGCAGCGCCCGGAGCGGGGGGAACACCGGGGAGCTGTTTTTT. Residues: CSARSGGNTGELFF.

The V and J genes are TRBV12-5 and TRBJ2-2; TRBD2 matches 12 bases. The CDR3 has 17 residues. From germline, CDR1 is LGHNT and CDR2 FRNRAP. V gave up 10 bases and J gave up 7 bases; unmatched junction bases: 16. This chain's CDR3 is CATHGTSGSMPRGELFF. CDR3 nucleotides: TGTGCTACCCACGGGACTAGCGGGTCCATGCCGCGCGGGGAGCTGTTTTTT.

In its sample, this clone was seen a few times. The chain combines TRBV5-6 with TRBJ1-1, with D unclear. Between the trimmed V and J ends, which lost 4 bases and 0 bases, there was a span of 16 bases. CDR1 and CDR2 (germline): SGHDT, YYEEEE. This CDR3 has 16 residues. Written as DNA, the CDR3 is TGTGCCAGCAGCCCCCGGGGAATGCTTATGAACACTGAAGCTTTCTTT. It yields the protein CASSPRGMLMNTEAFF. The full variable domain, in which reference TRBV5-6 and TRBJ1-1 provide the parts outside the CDR3, is DAGVTQSPTHLIKTRGQQVTLRCSPKSGHDTVSWYQQALGQGPQFIFQYYEEEERQRGNFPDRFSGHQFPNYSSELNVNALLLGDSALYLCASSPRGMLMNTEAFFGQGTRLTVV.

V usage is TRBV9 and J usage is TRBJ1-3, with D uncertain. V lost 4 bases to trimming and J lost 0 bases, with 14 bases between them. The CDR3 consists of 16 residues. From germline, CDR1 is SGDLS and CDR2 YYNGEE. The CDR3 region has the DNA TGTGCCAGCAGCCTAAGGTCGGGGATCTCTGGAAACACCATATATTTT. Translated: CASSLRSGISGNTIYF.

The chain links TRBV18 to TRBJ2-5, with TRBD1 matching over 8 bases. The better agreement between TRBJ2-7 and the DNA end casts doubt on the J call. Germline V gene data show CDR1 as KGHSH and CDR2 as LQKENI. The CDR3 extends over 15 amino acids. CDR3 amino acids: CASSDGQGLTYEQYF. CDR3 nucleotide sequence: TGTGCCAGCTCAGACGGACAGGGTTTAACGTACGAGCAGTACTTC.

The chain carries TRBV5-6 and TRBJ1-3; D unresolved. The CDR3 has 15 residues. V was pared by 4 bases and J by 4 bases, with 15 bases between. The germline gives CDR1 SGHDT, CDR2 YYEEEE. CDR3 sequence: CASSRRVSRGNTIYF. As DNA, the CDR3 is TGTGCCAGCAGCAGGCGCGTGTCTAGGGGAAACACCATATATTTT.

The count of this clone is one. This chain's CDR3 is CASSLTPGQGVDGYTF. CDR3 DNA sequence: TGTGCCAGCAGCTTAACGCCGGGACAGGGAGTGGATGGCTACACCTTC. The rearrangement links TRBV5-6 to TRBJ1-2; 9 nucleotides agree with TRBD1. CDR1 is SGHDT and CDR2 is YYEEEE in the germline V gene. V lost 2 bases to trimming and J lost 6 bases; unmatched junction nucleotides: 11. The length of the CDR3 is 16 residues.

V gene TRBV7-2 combines with J gene TRBJ2-7, with D unclear. With 2 bases removed from V and 3 bases from J, the gap between germline ends came to 8 bases. This CDR3 is 13 amino acids long. In germline, CDR1 is SGHTA, CDR2 FQGNSA. The CDR3 loop reads CASSLPQVYEQYF. In DNA, the CDR3 is TGTGCCAGCAGCTTACCCCAGGTCTACGAGCAGTACTTC.

The rearrangement uses TRBV9 and TRBJ2-7; TRBD2 aligns across 7 bases. Trimming at V came to 2 bases and at J to 5 bases, leaving 10 bases not matched to a gene. The CDR3 contains 15 residues. The germline V gene has CDR1 SGDLS and CDR2 YYNGEE. CDR3 nucleotides: TGTGCCAGCAGCGTGGTCGGGAGGTCCTCAGACGAGCAGTACTTC. Its protein is CASSVVGRSSDEQYF.

This clone was seen a handful of times. The J gene is TRBJ1-5, the V gene TRBV7-6; D possibly corresponds to TRBD1 (6 bases). The germline CDR1 and CDR2 sequences are SGHVS and FNYEAQ. The CDR3 covers 13 residues. Trimming left V 6 bases short and J 4 bases short, with 10 bases between. The CDR3, as DNA: TGTGCCAGCAGTCTCGGGACAAATCAGCCCCAGCATTTT. It encodes CASSLGTNQPQHF.

This chain uses TRBV5-4 with TRBJ2-7, with 9 bases aligning to TRBD2. Germline V gene sequence: CDR1 SGHNT, CDR2 YYREEE (reference sequence). CDR3 size: 14 residues. Germline trimming cut 3 bases from V and 6 bases from J; bases unmatched to any gene: 7. CDR3 sequence: CASSSSGKLLEQYF. In nucleotides, the CDR3 is TGTGCCAGCAGCTCTAGCGGGAAGTTGCTCGAGCAGTACTTC.

The CDR3 DNA reads TGTGCCAGCAGTGATCAACAGGGAAGTGGCGGCTACACCTTC. Its protein product is CASSDQQGSGGYTF. V and J are TRBV6-1 and TRBJ1-2, with D perhaps matching TRBD1 (6 bases). The CDR3 runs to 14 residues. Per the germline V gene, CDR1 is MNHNS and CDR2 is SASEGT. V dropped 3 bases and J dropped 8 bases, with 16 bases sitting between them.

The V call is TRBV2, the J call TRBJ2-3, with D possibly matching TRBD2 (5 bases). Trimming stripped 6 bases from V and 5 bases from J, with 33 bases between. The germline CDR1 and CDR2 sequences are SNHLY and FYNNEI. The CDR3 is made up of 20 amino acids. In DNA, the CDR3 is TGTGCCAGCAGCGCAACACGACTTGTTAATGCGGCGGGTCGCTTAGATACGCAGTATTTT. Its protein product is CASSATRLVNAAGRLDTQYF.

This clone was recorded once. This sequence joins TRBV19 and TRBJ1-2; D is uncertain. The CDR3 covers 11 residues. Trimming took 3 bases from V and 5 from J, leaving 4 bases between them. Germline V CDR1 and CDR2: LNHDA, SQIVND (reference sequence). DNA for the CDR3: TGTGCCAGTAGTATCGGGTATGGCTACACCTTC. This encodes CASSIGYGYTF.

The chain has TRBV6-5 and TRBJ1-5, with a weak D call TRBD1 (6 bases). The CDR3 sequence is 13 residues long. V was pared by 5 bases and J by 2 bases, with 7 bases between. Germline V gene sequence: CDR1 MNHEY, CDR2 SVGAGI. The CDR3 reads CASSRQGNQPQHF. DNA for the CDR3: TGTGCCAGCAGTCGACAGGGCAATCAGCCCCAGCATTTT.

This clone was detected a few times. The CDR3: CASSQDRNRGNTEAFF. In nucleotides, the CDR3 is TGTGCCAGCAGCCAAGATCGGAACAGGGGCAACACTGAAGCTTTCTTT. The chain uses TRBV4-2 and TRBJ1-1, with 7 bases identical to TRBD1. V trimming: 0 bases; J trimming: 2 bases; junction bases outside the gene matches: 6. This CDR3 has 16 amino acids. The V gene's germline CDR1 is LGHNA and CDR2 YNFKEQ.